This T cell receptor beta chain was recovered during a study of intratumoral heterogeneity in liver cancer. This clone was seen more than once but under ten times. Per germline, CDR1 MGHRA and CDR2 YSYEKL. The V and J ends lost 0 bases and 3 bases, in that order; junction bases with no gene match: 9. CDR3 length equals 18 residues. The protocol was immunoSEQ multiplex PCR, while the TCRdb copy is restricted to in-frame clones and leaves out a portion. The sample lists just over 20,000 clones; 73% were seen once. The chain has TRBV4-1 and TRBJ1-3, with 9 bases identical to TRBD1. The source material was tumor-adjacent normal tissue, sampled before any cancer treatment. This clonotype was obtained from a woman in her 70s with hepatocellular carcinoma. As DNA, the CDR3 is TGCGCCAGCAGCCAAGACGGAGGGGGACAGGGAGGTGGAAACACCATATATTTT. Residues: CASSQDGGGQGGGNTIYF.